This T cell receptor (beta chain) was identified in a study of blood T cell repertoires in COVID-19. Study-wide context: The origin of the acute and convalescent COVID-19 samples was the United States, Italy and Spain. T cells, B-cell-depleted T cells, or PBMCs provided the cDNA or gDNA that served as material.

Original methodology: Amplified reference gene primers provided the basis for estimating nucleated cell counts. Assay: immunoSEQ multiplex PCR; the TCRdb copy retains only in-frame clones and omits some. V and J calls and clone size are copied from that table; D and trimming were computed from the DNA. The sample records around 70,000 clones, roughly nine tenths being singletons. The V end was cut by 8 bases, the J end by 5 bases, with 13 bases between. The CDR3 spans 13 residues. Germline-derived CDR1 and CDR2 are MDHEN and SYDVKM. V gene TRBV28 combines with J gene TRBJ2-1; TRBD2 is a possible D gene (5 bases). Sequenced: peripheral blood. The clonotype comes from a human donor in a cohort sampled during active COVID-19. CDR3 amino acids: CASWASRNNEQFF. The CDR3 bases are TGTGCCAGCTGGGCTAGCAGAAACAATGAGCAGTTCTTC.